These T cell receptor beta chains were read from a single sample in a study of molecular identifiers for immune sequencing clone quantification. In TCRdb, the PCR reads were re-called with MiXCR into one record per CDR3 protein. The data contain just over 95,000 distinct CDR3 sequences, roughly a quarter of them singletons. The specimen was naive CD8+ T cells from blood, with Jurkat cell RNA spiked in. Receptors originate from a human donor in good health. Some libraries in this study had Jurkat cell RNA spiked in. CDR3s include the opening cysteine and the closing phenylalanine or tryptophan. The order of the fields is J gene, V gene, D gene, clone size, CDR3 DNA, CDR3 protein. A D gene is named only where the DNA matches it firmly. The size entry is marked missing in some rows and otherwise reads once, few, many or a size class.

TRBJ2-1 TRBV4-1 . . TGCGCCAGCAGCCAAGGTTTCAGGGACCTCAATGAGCAGTTCTTC CASSQGFRDLNEQFF
TRBJ2-1 TRBV7-9 TRBD2 many TGTGCCAGCAGCTTAGGAACTAGCGGGATAGATGAGCAGTTCTTC CASSLGTSGIDEQFF
TRBJ2-7 TRBV12-3/TRBV12-4 . . TGTGCCAGCAGTACCGGACAGCTCTTCTACGAGCAGTACTTC CASSTGQLFYEQYF
TRBJ1-1 TRBV4-1 . many TGCGCCAGCAGCCAAGAAACCCCACAGGGATTCATGAACACTGAAGCTTTCTTT CASSQETPQGFMNTEAFF
TRBJ2-5 TRBV19 TRBD2 few TGTGCCAGTACCCTGACTAGCGGATACCAAGAGACCCAGTACTTC CASTLTSGYQETQYF
TRBJ2-7 TRBV20-1 . many TGCAGTGGGACGGACATACTTTCCTACGAGCAGTACTTC CSGTDILSYEQYF
TRBJ1-5 TRBV9 . many TGTGCCAGCAGCGTAGGTAGTAATCAGCCCCAGCATTTT CASSVGSNQPQHF
TRBJ1-5 TRBV7-9 . . TGTGCCAGCAGCCACCAGGGACCCAATCAGCCCCAGCATTTT CASSHQGPNQPQHF
TRBJ2-7 TRBV7-9 . . TGTGCCAGCAGCCGGGAGAAATACGAGCAGTACTTC CASSREKYEQYF
TRBJ1-3 TRBV6-5 . many TGTGCCAGCACCGACGGCGGAAACACCATATATTTT CASTDGGNTIYF
TRBJ1-1 TRBV2 TRBD1 many TGTGCCAGCAGTGAAGGGCCAGGGGGCAGGACTGAAGCTTTCTTT CASSEGPGGRTEAFF
TRBJ2-1 TRBV29-1 . . TGCAGCGTTGAAGCTTTAGACCTCAGCGGCATTGAGCAGTTCTTC CSVEALDLSGIEQFF
TRBJ1-6 TRBV4-1 . few TGCGCCAGCAGCCAAAAGACCAATAATTCACCCCTCCACTTT CASSQKTNNSPLHF
TRBJ2-3 TRBV12-3/TRBV12-4 . many TGTGCCAGCAGGTACACAGATACGCAGTATTTT CASRYTDTQYF
TRBJ1-2 TRBV3-1 . few TGTGCCAGCAGCCAAGAAGGAATATATAACTATGGCTACACCTTC CASSQEGIYNYGYTF
TRBJ1-1 TRBV27 . many TGTGCCAGCAGTTTAACGGGGCTCTGGACTGAAGCTTTCTTT CASSLTGLWTEAFF
TRBJ2-1 TRBV20-1 TRBD2 many TGCAGTGCTAGAGGCGGACTAGCGGGCTACAATGAGCAGTTCTTC CSARGGLAGYNEQFF
TRBJ2-5 TRBV19 TRBD2 . TGTGCCTGTAGTATAGGAGCGGGGGGCCTAGGAGAGACCCAGTACTTC CACSIGAGGLGETQYF
TRBJ2-2 TRBV6-5 . . TGTGCCAGCAGTTACTCTCTTAGCAGACTAAGTGAGAACACCGGGGAGCTGTTTTTT CASSYSLSRLSENTGELFF
TRBJ1-4 TRBV7-9 . many TGTGCCAGCAGCTTAGACGGGAACGCTAATGAAAAACTGTTTTTT CASSLDGNANEKLFF
TRBJ2-4 TRBV7-9 TRBD1 many TGTGCCAGCAGCTCGTCATGGGACAGGGGGCAACAGTACTTC CASSSSWDRGQQYF
TRBJ2-7 TRBV7-9 TRBD2 few TGTGCCAGCAGCTCTATGAGCGGGGATTCCTACGAGCAGTACTTC CASSSMSGDSYEQYF
TRBJ1-5 TRBV28 . many TGTGCCAGCAGGTCACCTGGAGCGTCGGGCAATCAGCCCCAGCATTTT CASRSPGASGNQPQHF
TRBJ1-1 TRBV5-4 . many TGTGCCAGCAGCGTGAGTGGTCTGACGAACACTGAAGCTTTCTTT CASSVSGLTNTEAFF
TRBJ2-1 TRBV24-1 TRBD2 many TGTGCCACCAGAGCGGGACCTAGCTCCTACAATGAGCAGTTCTTC CATRAGPSSYNEQFF
TRBJ2-1 TRBV19 . once TGTGCCAGTAGCGTAGCTATTGCCCGCGAGCAGTTCTTC CASSVAIAREQFF
TRBJ2-1 TRBV6-5 . . TGTGCCAGCAGTTACGGGGTCCTGGGGCACAATGAGCAGTTCTTC CASSYGVLGHNEQFF
TRBJ2-1 TRBV6-2/TRBV6-3 TRBD2 . TGTGCCAGCATCTCTAAGCGGGAGGGCATAGATGAGCAGTTCTTC CASISKREGIDEQFF
TRBJ1-3 TRBV9 . many TGTGCCAGCAGCGTAACGGAGGTACCCTCTGGAAACACCATATATTTT CASSVTEVPSGNTIYF
TRBJ2-3 TRBV12-3/TRBV12-4 . many TGTGCCAGCAGCTATACTAGCTTACTAGGCACAGATACGCAGTATTTT CASSYTSLLGTDTQYF
TRBJ2-7 TRBV28 . many TGTGCCAGCAGTTTGTATCGAGAACAGGACGCCGGGTACTTC CASSLYREQDAGYF
TRBJ1-5 TRBV3-1 . many TGTGCCAGCAGCCAAGTCCAATTTGGGGGGCGGAAACAGCCCCAGCATTTT CASSQVQFGGRKQPQHF
TRBJ1-1 TRBV6-5 . many TGTGCCAGCAGTTCAGGGGTAGGCACTGAAGCTTTCTTT CASSSGVGTEAFF
TRBJ2-7 TRBV20-1 . . TGCAGTGCTAGAACCCCGGACAGCTACGAGCAGTACTTC CSARTPDSYEQYF
TRBJ1-5 TRBV4-3 TRBD1 many TGCGCCAGCAGCCTAGACAGGGGTCAGCCCCAGCATTTT CASSLDRGQPQHF
TRBJ2-3 TRBV5-6 . few TGTGCCAGCAGCCCGTTACGGAGTTGGGATACGCAGTATTTT CASSPLRSWDTQYF
TRBJ1-1 TRBV7-9 TRBD1 many TGTGCCAGCAGCTTAGTTAAGACAGGGACCGGCACTGAAGCTTTCTTT CASSLVKTGTGTEAFF
TRBJ2-3 TRBV7-6 . many TGTGCCAGCAGCTTAACGTACACTAACTCAGATACGCAGTATTTT CASSLTYTNSDTQYF
TRBJ2-1 TRBV4-2 TRBD2 few TGTGCCAGCAGCCCGGGGCTAGCGGGAGTTGGTGAGCAGTTCTTC CASSPGLAGVGEQFF
TRBJ2-1 TRBV5-6 . . TGTGCCAGCAGCTTGGTGGGGGGTGACGGTGAGCAGTTCTTC CASSLVGGDGEQFF
TRBJ2-3 TRBV7-9 . few TGTGCCAGCAGCTTAGTATTGGGTTTTAGCACAGATACGCAGTATTTT CASSLVLGFSTDTQYF
TRBJ2-7 TRBV7-9 . . TGTGCCAGCAGCACCCACCACGAGCAGTACTTC CASSTHHEQYF